Each of the 20 T cell receptor beta chains below was sequenced from the same sample in a study of blood T cell repertoires in COVID-19. Using immunoSEQ multiplex PCR, the repertoire was profiled, and TCRdb retains in-frame clones only, with some absent. The top ten hold 1.7% of the sample, which has about 140,000 clones, around nine tenths seen once. Sequences were obtained from peripheral blood. These receptors were obtained from a woman aged 45-65 years with acute or convalescent COVID-19.

The chain has TRBV6-6 and TRBJ1-5; D remains unclear. In germline, CDR1 is MNHNY, CDR2 SVGAGI (reference sequence). Deletions cut 2 bases from V and 3 bases from J, with 8 bases between. The CDR3 extends over 14 amino acids. In DNA form, the CDR3 reads TGTGCCAGCAGTTACCCGGAGATCAATCAGCCCCAGCATTTT. Its translation is CASSYPEINQPQHF.

The gene calls are TRBV30 and TRBJ1-3; 7 nucleotides agree with TRBD1. CDR3 length equals 14 residues. Germline values: CDR1 GTSNPN, CDR2 SVGIG (reference sequence). Trimming at V came to 0 bases and at J to 4 bases, leaving 3 bases not matched to a gene. The CDR3 DNA reads as TGTGCCTGGAGTGTAGGGGGCCCCGGAAACACCATATATTTT. Translating it yields CAWSVGGPGNTIYF.

The chain employs TRBV29-1 and TRBJ2-5; D is possibly TRBD2 (7 bases). Trimming stripped 7 bases from V and 5 bases from J, with 17 bases between. This CDR3 region has 13 residues. Germline CDR1 is SQVTM and CDR2 is ANQGSEA. For the CDR3, the DNA is TGCAGCGCCGGGGGGCGGGTTGGGGAGACCCAGTACTTC. This sequence encodes CSAGGRVGETQYF.

The V call is TRBV7-2, the J call TRBJ2-1; 7 nucleotides line up with TRBD2. Germline V CDR1 and CDR2: SGHTA, FQGNSA. J lost 3 bases, V lost 4 bases, and 9 bases had no gene match. This CDR3 contains 16 residues. CDR3 amino acids: CASSSRSGTSYNEQFF. The CDR3 bases are TGTGCCAGCAGCTCGAGAAGCGGGACGAGCTACAATGAGCAGTTCTTC. The full variable domain, its missing parts supplied by reference TRBV7-2 and TRBJ2-1, is GAGVSQSPSNKVTEKGKDVELRCDPISGHTALYWYRQSLGQGLEFLIYFQGNSAPDKSGLPSDRFSAERTGGSVSTLTIQRTQQEDSAVYLCASSSRSGTSYNEQFFGPGTRLTVL.

The chain is built from TRBV5-1 and TRBJ2-5, with 9 bases lining up with TRBD2. This CDR3 comprises 15 residues. Trimming removed 4 bases from V and 1 base from J; junction bases left unmatched: 5. The germline CDR1 and CDR2 sequences are SGHRS and YFSETQ. The chain's CDR3 is CASSIGTSIQETQYF. The CDR3 DNA reads as TGCGCCAGCAGCATAGGGACTAGCATCCAAGAGACCCAGTACTTC. Supplemented by reference TRBV5-1 and TRBJ2-5, the full variable domain reads KAGVTQTPRYLIKTRGQQVTLSCSPISGHRSVSWYQQTPGQGLQFLFEYFSETQRNKGNFPGRFSGRQFSNSRSEMNVSTLELGDSALYLCASSIGTSIQETQYFGPGTRLLVL.

The CDR3 protein is CASSLTGDYGYTF. The DNA of the CDR3 is TGTGCCAGCAGCTTGACAGGGGACTATGGCTACACCTTC. The V and J genes are TRBV5-6 and TRBJ1-2, with TRBD1 identical over 7 bases. The CDR3 is 13 amino acids. With 1 base clipped from V and 3 bases from J, the junction kept 0 bases outside the gene matches. Germline values: CDR1 SGHDT, CDR2 YYEEEE.

CDR3 DNA: TGTGCCAGCAGTTTAGGGCTAGCGGGAGGGCAGTACTTC. It codes for CASSLGLAGGQYF. V gene TRBV12-3 or TRBV12-4 combines with J gene TRBJ2-7; 11 nucleotides agree with TRBD2. The J segment lost 9 bases and the V segment lost 1 base, leaving 2 bases of the junction unmatched. This CDR3 region has 13 residues.

The CDR3 reads CATSLAGTALYNEQFF. The CDR3 DNA reads as TGTGCCACTTCACTAGCGGGGACCGCTCTCTACAATGAGCAGTTCTTC. This rearrangement joins TRBV19 to TRBJ2-1; 10 bases map to TRBD2. The CDR3 length is 16 residues. Germline V gene lookup returns CDR1 LNHDA and CDR2 SQIVND (reference sequence). V gave up 10 bases and J gave up 3 bases; unmatched junction bases: 12.

The chain uses TRBV28 and TRBJ1-2; D might be TRBD1 (6 bases). In germline, CDR1 is MDHEN, CDR2 SYDVKM. The CDR3 has 15 amino acids. V lost 3 bases and J lost 0, with 11 bases in between. CDR3 loop: CASSFMTGANYGYTF. DNA for the CDR3: TGTGCCAGCAGTTTTATGACAGGAGCTAACTATGGCTACACCTTC.

V usage is TRBV5-4 and J usage is TRBJ2-7, with D uncertain. The CDR3 totals 16 residues. CDR1 and CDR2 from the germline V gene are SGHNT and YYREEE (reference sequence). Trimming shortened V by 5 bases and J by 6 bases, and 24 bases separated the two germline ends. CDR3 sequence reads: CASSPTQQTPLREQYF. The CDR3, as DNA: TGTGCCAGCAGTCCTACCCAACAGACCCCCCTACGCGAGCAGTACTTC.

CDR3: CASLPAGTPTGFVHEQYF. DNA of the CDR3: TGTGCCAGCCTCCCTGCCGGGACGCCGACAGGGTTCGTGCACGAGCAGTACTTC. This sequence joins TRBV28 and TRBJ2-7, with 7 bases matching TRBD1. Germline CDR1 reads MDHEN; CDR2 reads SYDVKM. The CDR3 sequence is 18 residues long. The V and J ends lost 8 bases and 5 bases, in that order; junction bases with no gene match: 24.

J is TRBJ1-1 and V is TRBV3-1 (or the pseudogene TRBV3-2); D is unclear. Germline loops: CDR1 LGHDT, CDR2 YNNKEL (reference sequence). The V end lost 7 bases, the J end lost 3 bases, and 18 bases lay between the germline ends. The CDR3 extends over 15 amino acids. CDR3 coding DNA: TGTGCCAGCAATTTGAGGGCGTCGATAGACACTGAAGCTTTCTTT. Translation: CASNLRASIDTEAFF.

On this clone itself: The sample holds other DNA sequences that translate to the same CDR3. The CDR3 region is CSVGQGRQPQHF. CDR3 in DNA: TGCAGCGTAGGACAGGGAAGACAGCCCCAGCATTTT. The chain has TRBV29-1 and TRBJ1-5; TRBD1 matches 8 bases. CDR3 size: 12 residues. Germline CDR1 and CDR2: SQVTM and ANQGSEA. V lost 6 bases, J lost 7 bases, and 5 bases stayed unmatched. Variable domain in full (rest from reference TRBV29-1 and TRBJ1-5): SAVISQKPSRDICQRGTSLTIQCQVDSQVTMMFWYRQQPGQSLTLIATANQGSEATYESGFVIDKFPISRPNLTFSTLTVSNMSPEDSSIYLCSVGQGRQPQHFGDGTRLSIL.

V usage is TRBV2 and J usage is TRBJ2-1, with 8 bases aligning to TRBD2. Per the germline V gene, CDR1 is SNHLY and CDR2 is FYNNEI. V shed 2 bases and J 6 bases; nucleotides not matched to a gene: 9. This CDR3 contains 16 residues. The CDR3 here is CASSEFGRAVANEQFF. The DNA for the CDR3 is TGTGCCAGCAGTGAATTCGGGAGGGCCGTTGCCAATGAGCAGTTCTTC.

V usage is TRBV5-1 and J usage is TRBJ1-2; D not resolved. V was shortened by 1 base and J by 3 bases, with 16 bases between the two germline ends. CDR3 size: 16 residues. The germline V gene has CDR1 SGHRS and CDR2 YFSETQ. CDR3 DNA sequence: TGCGCCAGCAGCTTGATAGCACCTCAGAGGGACTATGGCTACACCTTC. Its translation is CASSLIAPQRDYGYTF.

V usage is TRBV5-4 and J usage is TRBJ2-1, with TRBD2 identical over 9 bases. This CDR3 has 16 amino acids. V shed 0 bases and J 4 bases; nucleotides not matched to a gene: 5. CDR1 is SGHNT and CDR2 is YYREEE in the germline V gene (reference sequence). CDR3 loop: CASSLAGLATYNEQFF. CDR3 coding DNA: TGTGCCAGCAGCTTGGCTGGACTAGCGACTTACAATGAGCAGTTCTTC.

This clone has just one count. V and J are TRBV15 and TRBJ2-7, with 9 bases aligning to TRBD2. CDR3 length equals 15 residues. Per the germline V gene, CDR1 is LNHNV and CDR2 is YYDKDF (reference sequence). With 0 bases clipped from V and 9 bases from J, the junction kept 9 bases outside the gene matches. CDR3 residues: CATSREGTSSVGQYF. The DNA for the CDR3 is TGTGCCACCAGCAGAGAGGGGACTAGCAGCGTCGGGCAGTACTTC.

This clone was seen a single time. The chain is built from TRBV15 and TRBJ1-2; D unclear. The CDR3 has 16 amino acids. Germline V gives CDR1 LNHNV, CDR2 YYDKDF (reference sequence). V dropped 0 bases and J dropped 6 bases, with 17 bases sitting between them. CDR3 sequence: CATSRDRRALENGYTF. The CDR3 coding sequence is TGTGCCACCAGCAGAGATCGGCGAGCCCTGGAGAATGGCTACACCTTC.

This clone was seen just once. V is TRBV6-6 and J is TRBJ1-2; D might be TRBD1 (6 bases). The CDR3 length is 15 residues. Trimming left V 7 bases short and J 4 bases short, with 19 bases between. CDR1 is MNHNY, CDR2 SVGAGI, per germline (reference sequence). CDR3 residues: CASTRSGQGSYGYTF. DNA for the CDR3: TGTGCCAGCACCAGATCCGGGCAGGGGTCCTATGGCTACACCTTC.

The rearrangement uses TRBV29-1 and TRBJ2-3, with no clear D. The CDR3 spans 12 residues. Per germline, CDR1 SQVTM and CDR2 ANQGSEA. Trimming pared 7 bases from V and 3 bases from J, leaving 11 bases between. CDR3 DNA sequence: TGCAGCGCCCGACAATCGACAGATACGCAGTATTTT. Its protein is CSARQSTDTQYF.